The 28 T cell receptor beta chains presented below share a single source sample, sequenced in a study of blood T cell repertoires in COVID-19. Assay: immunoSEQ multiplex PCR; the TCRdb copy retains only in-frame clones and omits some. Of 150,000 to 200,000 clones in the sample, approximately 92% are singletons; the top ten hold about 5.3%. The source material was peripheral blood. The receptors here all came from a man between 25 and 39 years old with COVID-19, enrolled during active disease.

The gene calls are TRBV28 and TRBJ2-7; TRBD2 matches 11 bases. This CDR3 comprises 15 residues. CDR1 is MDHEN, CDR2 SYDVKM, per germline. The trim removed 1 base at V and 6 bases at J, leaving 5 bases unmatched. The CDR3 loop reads CASSLLELAGGEQYF. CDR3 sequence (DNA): TGTGCCAGCAGTTTATTGGAGCTAGCGGGAGGCGAGCAGTACTTC.

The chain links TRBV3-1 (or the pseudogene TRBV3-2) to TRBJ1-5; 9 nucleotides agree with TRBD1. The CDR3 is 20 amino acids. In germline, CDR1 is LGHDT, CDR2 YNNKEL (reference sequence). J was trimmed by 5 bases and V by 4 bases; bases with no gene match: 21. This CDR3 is CASSPAGTGPSFCFDQPQHF. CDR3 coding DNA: TGTGCCAGCAGCCCCGCCGGGACAGGGCCTTCATTTTGTTTTGATCAGCCCCAGCATTTT.

Written as DNA, the CDR3 is TGTGCCAGCAGTGAAGGTGCACGAGTCTACGAGCAGTACTTC. Protein sequence: CASSEGARVYEQYF. V and J are TRBV6-1 and TRBJ2-7; D remains ambiguous. The CDR3 runs to 14 residues. V gave up 1 base and J gave up 3 bases, with 10 bases separating them. From germline, CDR1 is MNHNS and CDR2 SASEGT.

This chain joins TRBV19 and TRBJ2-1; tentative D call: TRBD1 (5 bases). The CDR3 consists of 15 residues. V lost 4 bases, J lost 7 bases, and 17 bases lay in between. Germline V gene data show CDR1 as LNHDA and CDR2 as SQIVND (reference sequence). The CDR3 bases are TGTGCCAGTAGTACCCAGGGTGGCCTAGGGAATGAGCAGTTCTTC. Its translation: CASSTQGGLGNEQFF.

CDR3 loop: CASIVSGGSEQFF. CDR3 nucleotide sequence: TGTGCCAGTATCGTGTCGGGAGGTAGTGAGCAGTTCTTC. The rearrangement links TRBV19 to TRBJ2-1; TRBD2 agrees at 7 bases. The CDR3 runs 13 residues. The junction had 9 bases not matched to a gene; V was cut back by 7 bases and J by 9 bases. Germline CDR1 LNHDA, CDR2 SQIVND (reference sequence).

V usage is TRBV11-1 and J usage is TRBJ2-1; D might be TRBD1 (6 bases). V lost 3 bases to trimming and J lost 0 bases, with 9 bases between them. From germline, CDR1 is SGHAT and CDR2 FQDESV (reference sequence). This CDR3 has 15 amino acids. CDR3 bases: TGTGCCAGCAGCTTTGGGGGCAGCTCCTACAATGAGCAGTTCTTC. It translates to CASSFGGSSYNEQFF.

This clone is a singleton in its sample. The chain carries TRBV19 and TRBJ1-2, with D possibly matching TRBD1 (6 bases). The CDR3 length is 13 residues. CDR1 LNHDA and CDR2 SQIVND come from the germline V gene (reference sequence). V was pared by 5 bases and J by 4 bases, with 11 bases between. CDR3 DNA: TGTGCCAGTAGTCCCCAGGGGTTCTATGGCTACACCTTC. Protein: CASSPQGFYGYTF.

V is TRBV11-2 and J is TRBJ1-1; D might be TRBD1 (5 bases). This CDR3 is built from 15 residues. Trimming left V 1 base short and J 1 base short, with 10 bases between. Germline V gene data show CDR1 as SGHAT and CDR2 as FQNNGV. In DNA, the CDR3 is TGTGCCAGCAGCTTAGTTGGGAGGGGGAACACTGAAGCTTTCTTT. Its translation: CASSLVGRGNTEAFF.

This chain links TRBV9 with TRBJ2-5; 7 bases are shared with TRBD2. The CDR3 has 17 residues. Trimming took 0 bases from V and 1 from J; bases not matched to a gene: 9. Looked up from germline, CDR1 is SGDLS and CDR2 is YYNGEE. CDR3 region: CASSVAPGGGFQETQYF. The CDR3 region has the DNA TGTGCCAGCAGCGTAGCCCCCGGGGGAGGGTTCCAAGAGACCCAGTACTTC. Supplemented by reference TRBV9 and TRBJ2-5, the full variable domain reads DSGVTQTPKHLITATGQRVTLRCSPRSGDLSVYWYQQSLDQGLQFLIQYYNGEERAKGNILERFSAQQFPDLHSELNLSSLELGDSALYFCASSVAPGGGFQETQYFGPGTRLLVL.

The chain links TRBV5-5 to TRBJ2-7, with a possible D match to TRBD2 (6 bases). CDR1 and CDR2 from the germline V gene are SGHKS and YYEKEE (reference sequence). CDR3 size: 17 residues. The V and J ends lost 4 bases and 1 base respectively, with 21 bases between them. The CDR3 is CASSPPRGSGDSYEQYF. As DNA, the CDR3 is TGTGCCAGCAGCCCCCCCCGCGGGTCGGGGGATTCCTACGAGCAGTACTTC.

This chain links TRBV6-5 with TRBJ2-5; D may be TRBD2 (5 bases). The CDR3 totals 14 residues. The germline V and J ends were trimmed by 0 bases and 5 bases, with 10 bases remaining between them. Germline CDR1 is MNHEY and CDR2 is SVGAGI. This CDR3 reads CASSYSPGRETQYF. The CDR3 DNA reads TGTGCCAGCAGTTACTCGCCGGGAAGGGAGACCCAGTACTTC.

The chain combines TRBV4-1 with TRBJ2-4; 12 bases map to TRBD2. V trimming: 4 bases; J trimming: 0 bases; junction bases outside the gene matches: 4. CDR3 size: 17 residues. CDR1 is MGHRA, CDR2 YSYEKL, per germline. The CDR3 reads CASSRLGLAGAKNIQYF. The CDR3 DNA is TGCGCCAGCAGCCGATTGGGACTAGCGGGAGCCAAAAACATTCAGTACTTC.

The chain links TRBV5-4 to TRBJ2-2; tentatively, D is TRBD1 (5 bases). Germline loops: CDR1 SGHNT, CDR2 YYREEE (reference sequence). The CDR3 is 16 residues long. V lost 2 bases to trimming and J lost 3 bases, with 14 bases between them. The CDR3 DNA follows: TGTGCCAGCAGCTTAAGGCCAGAAGGGGACACCGGGGAGCTGTTTTTT. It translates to CASSLRPEGDTGELFF.

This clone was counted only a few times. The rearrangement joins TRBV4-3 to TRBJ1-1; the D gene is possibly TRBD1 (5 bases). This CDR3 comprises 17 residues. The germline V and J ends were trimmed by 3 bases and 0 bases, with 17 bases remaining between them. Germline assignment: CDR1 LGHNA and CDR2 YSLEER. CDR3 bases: TGCGCCAGCAGCCATCGTCATGTGGCAGGGTTGAACACTGAAGCTTTCTTT. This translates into CASSHRHVAGLNTEAFF.

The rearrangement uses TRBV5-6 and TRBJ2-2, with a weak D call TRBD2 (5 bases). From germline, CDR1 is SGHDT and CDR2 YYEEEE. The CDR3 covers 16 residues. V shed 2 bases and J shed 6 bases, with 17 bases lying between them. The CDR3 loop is CASSFLAAPGAGELFF. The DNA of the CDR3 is TGTGCCAGCAGCTTTCTGGCAGCTCCCGGGGCCGGGGAGCTGTTTTTT. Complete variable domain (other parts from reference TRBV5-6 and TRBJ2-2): DAGVTQSPTHLIKTRGQQVTLRCSPKSGHDTVSWYQQALGQGPQFIFQYYEEEERQRGNFPDRFSGHQFPNYSSELNVNALLLGDSALYLCASSFLAAPGAGELFFGEGSRLTVL.

For the CDR3, the DNA is TGCGCCAGCAGCTTGGAGACAGGGACTAACTATGGCTACACCTTC. Translating gives CASSLETGTNYGYTF. The chain uses TRBV5-1 and TRBJ1-2; 7 bases fit TRBD1. CDR3 length equals 15 residues. V was clipped by 0 bases and J by 0 bases; unmatched bases: 2. Looked up from germline, CDR1 is SGHRS and CDR2 is YFSETQ.

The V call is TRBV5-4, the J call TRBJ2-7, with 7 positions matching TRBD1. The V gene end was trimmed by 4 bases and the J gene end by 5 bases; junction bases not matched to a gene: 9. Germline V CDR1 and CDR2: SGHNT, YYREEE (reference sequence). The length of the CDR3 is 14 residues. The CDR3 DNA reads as TGTGCCAGCAGCCCCCGGACAGGAAGCGACGAGCAGTACTTC. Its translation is CASSPRTGSDEQYF.

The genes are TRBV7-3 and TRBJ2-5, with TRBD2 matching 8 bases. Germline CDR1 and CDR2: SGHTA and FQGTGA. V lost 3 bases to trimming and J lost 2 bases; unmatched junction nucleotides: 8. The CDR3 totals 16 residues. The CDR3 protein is CASSLAGGQLQETQYF. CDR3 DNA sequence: TGTGCCAGCAGCTTGGCGGGAGGACAGTTACAAGAGACCCAGTACTTC.

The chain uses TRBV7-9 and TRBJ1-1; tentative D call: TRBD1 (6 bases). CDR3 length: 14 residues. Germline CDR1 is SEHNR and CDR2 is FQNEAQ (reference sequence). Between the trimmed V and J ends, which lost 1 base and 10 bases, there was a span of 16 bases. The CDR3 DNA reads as TGTGCCAGCAGCTTAGTTCACGGGGACATGGGAGCTTTCTTT. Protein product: CASSLVHGDMGAFF.

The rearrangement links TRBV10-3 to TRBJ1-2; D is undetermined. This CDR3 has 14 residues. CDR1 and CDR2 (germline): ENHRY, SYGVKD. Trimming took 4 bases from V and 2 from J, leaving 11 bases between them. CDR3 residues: CAISVGSGNYGYTF. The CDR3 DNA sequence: TGTGCCATCAGTGTCGGATCCGGGAACTATGGCTACACCTTC.

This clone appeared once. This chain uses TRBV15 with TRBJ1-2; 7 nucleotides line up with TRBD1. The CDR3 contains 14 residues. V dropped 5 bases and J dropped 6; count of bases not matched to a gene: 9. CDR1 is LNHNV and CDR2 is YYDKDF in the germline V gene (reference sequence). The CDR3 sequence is CATSSDGTVDGYTF. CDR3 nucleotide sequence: TGTGCCACCAGCTCCGACGGGACAGTAGATGGCTACACCTTC.

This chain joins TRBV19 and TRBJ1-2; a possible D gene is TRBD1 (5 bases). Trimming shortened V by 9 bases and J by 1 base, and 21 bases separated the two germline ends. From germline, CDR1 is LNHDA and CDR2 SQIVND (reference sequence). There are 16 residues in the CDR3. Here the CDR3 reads CASAISRVLYNYGYTF. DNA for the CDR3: TGTGCCAGCGCAATTTCCAGGGTTCTATATAACTATGGCTACACCTTC.

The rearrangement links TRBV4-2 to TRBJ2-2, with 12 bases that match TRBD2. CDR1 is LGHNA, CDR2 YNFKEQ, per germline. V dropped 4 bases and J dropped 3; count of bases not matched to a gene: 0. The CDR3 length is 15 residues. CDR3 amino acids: CASSRLAGDTGELFF. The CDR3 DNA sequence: TGTGCCAGCAGCCGACTAGCGGGAGACACCGGGGAGCTGTTTTTT.

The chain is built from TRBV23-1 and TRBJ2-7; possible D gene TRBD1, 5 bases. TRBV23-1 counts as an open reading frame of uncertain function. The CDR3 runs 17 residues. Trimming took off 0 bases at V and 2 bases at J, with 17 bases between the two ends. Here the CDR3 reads CASSQSVPDSSTYEQYF. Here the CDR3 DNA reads TGCGCCAGCAGTCAATCGGTCCCCGACAGCTCCACCTACGAGCAGTACTTC.

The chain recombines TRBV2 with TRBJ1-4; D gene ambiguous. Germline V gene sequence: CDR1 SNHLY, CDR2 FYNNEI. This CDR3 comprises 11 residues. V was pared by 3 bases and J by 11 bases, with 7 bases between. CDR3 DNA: TGTGCCAGCAGTGAGAAGAGGAAACTGTTTTTT. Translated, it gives CASSEKRKLFF.

CDR3 loop: CASSQDGVAGGRRDTQYF. CDR3 coding DNA: TGCGCCAGCAGCCAAGATGGAGTAGCGGGGGGGCGGCGAGATACGCAGTATTTT. The V gene is TRBV4-3, the J gene TRBJ2-3; 11 bases agree with TRBD2. Germline V gene lookup returns CDR1 LGHNA and CDR2 YSLEER. Trimming cost V 0 bases and J 5 bases; bases outside gene matches: 10. This CDR3 is 18 amino acids long.

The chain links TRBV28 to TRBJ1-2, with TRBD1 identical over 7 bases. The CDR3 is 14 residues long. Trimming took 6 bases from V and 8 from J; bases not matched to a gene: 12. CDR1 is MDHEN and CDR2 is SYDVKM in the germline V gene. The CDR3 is CASRGRQGEDGYTF. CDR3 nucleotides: TGTGCCAGCAGGGGCCGACAGGGAGAGGACGGCTACACCTTC.

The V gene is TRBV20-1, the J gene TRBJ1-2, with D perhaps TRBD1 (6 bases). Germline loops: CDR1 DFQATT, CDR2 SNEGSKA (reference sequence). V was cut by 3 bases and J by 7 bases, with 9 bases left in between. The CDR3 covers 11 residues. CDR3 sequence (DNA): TGCAGTGCTAGCGGACAGTCTGGCTACACCTTC. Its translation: CSASGQSGYTF.